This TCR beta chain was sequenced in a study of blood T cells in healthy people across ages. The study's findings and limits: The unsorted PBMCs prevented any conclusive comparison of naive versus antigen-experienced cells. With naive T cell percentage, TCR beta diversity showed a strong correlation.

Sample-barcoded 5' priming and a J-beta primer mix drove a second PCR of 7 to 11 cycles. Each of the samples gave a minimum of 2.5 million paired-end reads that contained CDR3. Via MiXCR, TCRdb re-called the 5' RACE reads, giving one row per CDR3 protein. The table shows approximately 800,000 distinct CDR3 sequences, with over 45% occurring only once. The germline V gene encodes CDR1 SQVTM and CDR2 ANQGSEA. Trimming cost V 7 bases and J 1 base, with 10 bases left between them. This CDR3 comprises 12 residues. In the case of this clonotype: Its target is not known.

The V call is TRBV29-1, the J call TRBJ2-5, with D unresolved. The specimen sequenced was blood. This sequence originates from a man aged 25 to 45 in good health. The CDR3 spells CSASTSQETQYF. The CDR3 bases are TGCAGCGCCTCAACGTCCCAAGAGACCCAGTACTTC.